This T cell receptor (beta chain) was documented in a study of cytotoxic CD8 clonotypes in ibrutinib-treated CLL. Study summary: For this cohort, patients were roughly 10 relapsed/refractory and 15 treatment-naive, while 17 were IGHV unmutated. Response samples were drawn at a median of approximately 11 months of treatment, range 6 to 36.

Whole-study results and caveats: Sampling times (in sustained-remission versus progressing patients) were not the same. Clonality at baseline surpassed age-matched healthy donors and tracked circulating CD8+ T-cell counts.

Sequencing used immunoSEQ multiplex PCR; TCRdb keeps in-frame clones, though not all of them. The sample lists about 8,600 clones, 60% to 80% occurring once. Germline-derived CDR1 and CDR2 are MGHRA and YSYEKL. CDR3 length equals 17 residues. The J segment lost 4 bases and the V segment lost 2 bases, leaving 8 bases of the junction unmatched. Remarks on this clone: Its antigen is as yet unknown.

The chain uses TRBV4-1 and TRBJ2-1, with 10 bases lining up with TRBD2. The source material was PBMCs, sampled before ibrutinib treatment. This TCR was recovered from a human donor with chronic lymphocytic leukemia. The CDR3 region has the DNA TGCGCCAGCAGCCAACCTCCCGGGACTAGCGAATACAATGAGCAGTTCTTC. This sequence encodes CASSQPPGTSEYNEQFF.